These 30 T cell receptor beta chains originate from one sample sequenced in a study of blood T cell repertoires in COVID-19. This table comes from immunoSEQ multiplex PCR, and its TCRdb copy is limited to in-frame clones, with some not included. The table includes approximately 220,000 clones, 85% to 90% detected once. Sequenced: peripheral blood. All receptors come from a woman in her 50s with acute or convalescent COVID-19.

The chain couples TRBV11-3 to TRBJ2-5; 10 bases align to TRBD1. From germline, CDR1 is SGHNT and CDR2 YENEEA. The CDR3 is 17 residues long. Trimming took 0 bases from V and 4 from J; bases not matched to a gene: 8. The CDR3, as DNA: TGTGCCAGCAGCTTAGACCGCTCGCGGACAGGGGGAGAGACCCAGTACTTC. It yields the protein CASSLDRSRTGGETQYF. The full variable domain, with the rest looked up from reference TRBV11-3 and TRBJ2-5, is EAGVVQSPRYKIIEKKQPVAFWCNPISGHNTLYWYLQNLGQGPELLIRYENEEAVDDSQLPKDRFSAERLKGVDSTLKIQPAELGDSAVYLCASSLDRSRTGGETQYFGPGTRLLVL.

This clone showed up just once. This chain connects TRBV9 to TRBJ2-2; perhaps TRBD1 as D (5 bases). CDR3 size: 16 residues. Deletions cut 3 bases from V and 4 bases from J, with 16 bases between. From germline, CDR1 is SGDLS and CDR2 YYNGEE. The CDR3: CASSAPLGAGTGELFF. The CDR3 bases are TGTGCCAGCAGCGCCCCTCTTGGGGCCGGCACCGGGGAGCTGTTTTTT.

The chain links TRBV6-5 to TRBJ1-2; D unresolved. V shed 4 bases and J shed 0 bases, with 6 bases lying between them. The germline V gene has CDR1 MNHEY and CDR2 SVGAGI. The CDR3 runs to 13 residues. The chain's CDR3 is CASSSDSNYGYTF. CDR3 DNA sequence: TGTGCCAGCAGTTCGGACTCTAACTATGGCTACACCTTC.

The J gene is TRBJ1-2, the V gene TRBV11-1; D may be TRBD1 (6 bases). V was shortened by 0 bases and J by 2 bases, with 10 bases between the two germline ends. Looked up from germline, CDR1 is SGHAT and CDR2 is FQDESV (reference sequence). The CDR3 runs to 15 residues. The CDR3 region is CASSLASTGNYGYTF. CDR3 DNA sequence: TGTGCCAGCAGCTTAGCTTCCACAGGGAACTATGGCTACACCTTC.

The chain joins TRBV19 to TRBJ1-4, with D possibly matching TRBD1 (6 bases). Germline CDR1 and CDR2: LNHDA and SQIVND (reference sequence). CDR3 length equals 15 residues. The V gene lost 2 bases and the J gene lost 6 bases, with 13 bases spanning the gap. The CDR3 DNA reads TGTGCCAGTAGTATAATAGGGACAAAGGATGAAAAACTGTTTTTT. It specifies CASSIIGTKDEKLFF.

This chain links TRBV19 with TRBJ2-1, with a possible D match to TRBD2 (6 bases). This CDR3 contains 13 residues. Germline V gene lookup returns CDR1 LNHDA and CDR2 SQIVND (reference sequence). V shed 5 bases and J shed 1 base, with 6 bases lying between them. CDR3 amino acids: CASSGTSYNEQFF. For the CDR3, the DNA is TGTGCCAGTAGTGGGACTTCCTACAATGAGCAGTTCTTC. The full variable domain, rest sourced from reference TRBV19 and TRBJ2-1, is DGGITQSPKYLFRKEGQNVTLSCEQNLNHDAMYWYRQDPGQGLRLIYYSQIVNDFQKGDIAEGYSVSREKKESFPLTVTSAQKNPTAFYLCASSGTSYNEQFFGPGTRLTVL.

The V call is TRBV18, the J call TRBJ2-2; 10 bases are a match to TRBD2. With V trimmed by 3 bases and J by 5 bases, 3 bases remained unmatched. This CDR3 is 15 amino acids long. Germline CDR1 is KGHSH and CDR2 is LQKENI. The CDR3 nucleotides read TGTGCCAGCTCACCTCGACTAGCGGGTACCGGGGAGCTGTTTTTT. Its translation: CASSPRLAGTGELFF.

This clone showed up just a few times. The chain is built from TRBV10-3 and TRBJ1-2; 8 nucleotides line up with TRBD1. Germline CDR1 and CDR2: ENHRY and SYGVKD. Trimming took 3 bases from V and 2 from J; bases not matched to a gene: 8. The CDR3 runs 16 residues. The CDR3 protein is CAISERTGRENYGYTF. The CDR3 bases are TGTGCCATCAGTGAAAGGACAGGGAGGGAAAACTATGGCTACACCTTC.

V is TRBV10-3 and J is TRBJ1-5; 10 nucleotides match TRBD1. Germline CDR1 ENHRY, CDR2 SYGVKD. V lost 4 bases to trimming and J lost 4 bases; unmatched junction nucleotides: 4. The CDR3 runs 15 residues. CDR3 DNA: TGTGCCATCAGTGTGGACAGGGGGTTAAATCAGCCCCAGCATTTT. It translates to CAISVDRGLNQPQHF.

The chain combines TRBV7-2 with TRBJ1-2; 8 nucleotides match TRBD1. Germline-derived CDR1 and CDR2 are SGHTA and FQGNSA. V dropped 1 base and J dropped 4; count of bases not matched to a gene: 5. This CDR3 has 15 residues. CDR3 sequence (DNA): TGTGCCAGCAGCTTAGGTGGACAGGGAAGCTATGGCTACACCTTC. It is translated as CASSLGGQGSYGYTF.

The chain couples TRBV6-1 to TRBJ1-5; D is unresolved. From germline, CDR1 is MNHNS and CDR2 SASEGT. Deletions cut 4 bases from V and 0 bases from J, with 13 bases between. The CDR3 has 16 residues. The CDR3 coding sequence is TGTGCCAGCAGTGTAACTAGAGGCAATAGCAATCAGCCCCAGCATTTT. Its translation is CASSVTRGNSNQPQHF.

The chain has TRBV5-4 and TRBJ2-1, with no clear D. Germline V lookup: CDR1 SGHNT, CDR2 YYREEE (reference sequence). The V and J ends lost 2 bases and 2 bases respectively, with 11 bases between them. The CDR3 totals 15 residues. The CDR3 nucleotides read TGTGCCAGCAGCTTACCCTCGTGGCCCTACAATGAGCAGTTCTTC. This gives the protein CASSLPSWPYNEQFF.

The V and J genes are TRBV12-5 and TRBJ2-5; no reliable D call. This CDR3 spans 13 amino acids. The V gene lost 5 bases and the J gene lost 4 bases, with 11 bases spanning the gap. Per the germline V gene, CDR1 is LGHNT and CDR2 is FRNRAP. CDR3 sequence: CASGPPPGETQYF. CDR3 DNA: TGTGCTAGTGGTCCGCCCCCCGGAGAGACCCAGTACTTC.

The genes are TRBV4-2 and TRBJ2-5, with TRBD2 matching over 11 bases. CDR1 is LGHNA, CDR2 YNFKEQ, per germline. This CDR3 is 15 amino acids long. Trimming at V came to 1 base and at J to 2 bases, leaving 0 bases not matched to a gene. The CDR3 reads CASSQGLAGQETQYF. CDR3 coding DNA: TGTGCCAGCAGCCAAGGACTAGCGGGGCAAGAGACCCAGTACTTC.

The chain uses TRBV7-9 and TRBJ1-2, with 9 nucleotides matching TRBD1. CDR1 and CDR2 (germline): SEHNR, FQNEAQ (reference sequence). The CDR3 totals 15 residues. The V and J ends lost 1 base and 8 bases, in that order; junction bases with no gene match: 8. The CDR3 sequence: CASSLVGTGSLGYTF. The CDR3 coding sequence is TGTGCCAGCAGCTTAGTGGGGACAGGGAGTTTGGGCTACACCTTC.

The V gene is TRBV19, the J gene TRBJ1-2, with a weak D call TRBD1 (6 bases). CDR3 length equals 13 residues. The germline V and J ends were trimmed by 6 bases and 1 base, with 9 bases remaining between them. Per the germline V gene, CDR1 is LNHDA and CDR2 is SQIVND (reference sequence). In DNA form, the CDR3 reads TGTGCCAGTAGGATGGACAGTAACTATGGCTACACCTTC. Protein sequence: CASRMDSNYGYTF.

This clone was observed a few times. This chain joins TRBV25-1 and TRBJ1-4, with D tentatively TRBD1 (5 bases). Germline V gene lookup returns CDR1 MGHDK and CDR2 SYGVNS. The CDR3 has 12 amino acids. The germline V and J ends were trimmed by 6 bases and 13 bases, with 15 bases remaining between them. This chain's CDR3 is CASRSNAGGLFF. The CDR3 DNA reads TGTGCCAGCAGATCGAATGCGGGGGGACTGTTTTTT.

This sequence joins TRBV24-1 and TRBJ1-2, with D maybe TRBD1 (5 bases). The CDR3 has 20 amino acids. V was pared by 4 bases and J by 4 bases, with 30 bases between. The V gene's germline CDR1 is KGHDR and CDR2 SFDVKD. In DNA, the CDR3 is TGTGCCACCAGTGACCCTCCCCGTTTGGGCAGGGTTGTGAAAAGCTATGGCTACACCTTC. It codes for CATSDPPRLGRVVKSYGYTF.

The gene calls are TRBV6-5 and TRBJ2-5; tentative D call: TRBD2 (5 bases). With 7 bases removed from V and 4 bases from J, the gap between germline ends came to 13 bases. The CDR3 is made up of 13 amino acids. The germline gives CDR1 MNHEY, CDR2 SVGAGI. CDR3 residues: CASNPPGSETQYF. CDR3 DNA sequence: TGTGCCAGCAACCCCCCGGGGTCAGAGACCCAGTACTTC.

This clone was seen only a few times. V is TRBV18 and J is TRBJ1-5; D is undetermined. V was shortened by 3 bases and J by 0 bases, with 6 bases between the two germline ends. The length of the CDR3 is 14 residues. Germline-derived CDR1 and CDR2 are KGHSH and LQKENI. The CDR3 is CASSPADSNQPQHF. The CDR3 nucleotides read TGTGCCAGCTCACCGGCGGATAGCAATCAGCCCCAGCATTTT. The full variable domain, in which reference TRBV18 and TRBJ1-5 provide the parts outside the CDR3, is NAGVMQNPRHLVRRRGQEARLRCSPMKGHSHVYWYRQLPEEGLKFMVYLQKENIIDESGMPKERFSAEFPKEGPSILRIQQVVRGDSAAYFCASSPADSNQPQHFGDGTRLSIL.

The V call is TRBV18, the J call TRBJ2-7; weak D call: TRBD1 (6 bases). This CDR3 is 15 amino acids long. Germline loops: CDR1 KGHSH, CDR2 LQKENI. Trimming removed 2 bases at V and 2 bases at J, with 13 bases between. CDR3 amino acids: CASSPKTGSTYEQYF. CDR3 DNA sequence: TGTGCCAGCTCACCAAAGACAGGATCCACCTACGAGCAGTACTTC.

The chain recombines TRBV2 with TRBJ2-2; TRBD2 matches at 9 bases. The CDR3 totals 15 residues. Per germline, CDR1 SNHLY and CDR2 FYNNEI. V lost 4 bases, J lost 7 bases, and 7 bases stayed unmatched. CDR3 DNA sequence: TGTGCCAGCAGTGTCTTAGCGGGAGTTGTCGGGGAGCTGTTTTTT. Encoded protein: CASSVLAGVVGELFF. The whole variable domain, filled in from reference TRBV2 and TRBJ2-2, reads EPEVTQTPSHQVTQMGQEVILRCVPISNHLYFYWYRQILGQKVEFLVSFYNNEISEKSEIFDDQFSVERPDGSNFTLKIRSTKLEDSAMYFCASSVLAGVVGELFFGEGSRLTVL.

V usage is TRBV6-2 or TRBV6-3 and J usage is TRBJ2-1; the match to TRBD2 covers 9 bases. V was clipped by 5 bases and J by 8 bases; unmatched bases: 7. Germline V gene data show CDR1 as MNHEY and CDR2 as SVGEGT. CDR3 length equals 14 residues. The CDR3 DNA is TGTGCCAGCAGTGTTAGCGGGAGTACGTATGAGCAGTTCTTC. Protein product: CASSVSGSTYEQFF.

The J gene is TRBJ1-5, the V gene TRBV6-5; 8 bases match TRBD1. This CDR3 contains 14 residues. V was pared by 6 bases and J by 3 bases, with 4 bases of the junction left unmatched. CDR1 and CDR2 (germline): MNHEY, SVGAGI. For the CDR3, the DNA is TGTGCCAGCAGCAGGGACAGGTTCAATCAGCCCCAGCATTTT. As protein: CASSRDRFNQPQHF.

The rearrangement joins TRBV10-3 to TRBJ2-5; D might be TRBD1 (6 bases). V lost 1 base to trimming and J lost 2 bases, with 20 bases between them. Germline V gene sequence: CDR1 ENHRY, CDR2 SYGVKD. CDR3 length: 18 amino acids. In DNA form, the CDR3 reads TGTGCCATCAGTGAGTTGGCGAGACAGGCGAGATTGCAAGAGACCCAGTACTTC. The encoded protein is CAISELARQARLQETQYF.

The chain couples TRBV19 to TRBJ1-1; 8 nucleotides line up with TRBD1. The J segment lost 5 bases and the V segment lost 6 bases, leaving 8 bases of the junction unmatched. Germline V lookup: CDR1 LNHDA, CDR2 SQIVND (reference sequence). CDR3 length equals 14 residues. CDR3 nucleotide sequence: TGTGCCAGTAGGAAAGACAGGGGTGGGACTGAAGCTTTCTTT. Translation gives CASRKDRGGTEAFF.

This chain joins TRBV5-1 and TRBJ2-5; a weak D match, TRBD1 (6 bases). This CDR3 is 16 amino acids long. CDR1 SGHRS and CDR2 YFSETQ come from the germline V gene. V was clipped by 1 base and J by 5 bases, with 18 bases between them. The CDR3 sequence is CASSLTPVTGVETQYF. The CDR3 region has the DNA TGCGCCAGCAGCTTGACCCCCGTGACAGGCGTTGAGACCCAGTACTTC. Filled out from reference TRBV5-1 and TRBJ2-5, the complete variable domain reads KAGVTQTPRYLIKTRGQQVTLSCSPISGHRSVSWYQQTPGQGLQFLFEYFSETQRNKGNFPGRFSGRQFSNSRSEMNVSTLELGDSALYLCASSLTPVTGVETQYFGPGTRLLVL.

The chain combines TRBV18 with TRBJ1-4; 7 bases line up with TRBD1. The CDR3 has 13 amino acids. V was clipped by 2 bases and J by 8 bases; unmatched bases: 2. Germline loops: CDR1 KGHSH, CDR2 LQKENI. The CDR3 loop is CASSPGQEEKLFF. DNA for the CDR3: TGTGCCAGCTCACCAGGACAGGAGGAAAAACTGTTTTTT.

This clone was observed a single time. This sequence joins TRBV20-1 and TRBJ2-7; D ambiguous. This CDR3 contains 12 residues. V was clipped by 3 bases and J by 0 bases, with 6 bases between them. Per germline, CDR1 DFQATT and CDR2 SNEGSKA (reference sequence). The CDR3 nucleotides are TGCAGTGCTAGTCAGATCTCCTACGAGCAGTACTTC. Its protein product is CSASQISYEQYF.

The CDR3 nucleotides read TGCGCCAGCAGCCACCCCCGGGAGAGTGAGCAGTTCTTC. Amino acids: CASSHPRESEQFF. The gene calls are TRBV4-1 and TRBJ2-1; perhaps TRBD2 as D (6 bases). Trimming shortened V by 3 bases and J by 9 bases, and 12 bases separated the two germline ends. This CDR3 spans 13 amino acids. Germline V gene lookup returns CDR1 MGHRA and CDR2 YSYEKL.